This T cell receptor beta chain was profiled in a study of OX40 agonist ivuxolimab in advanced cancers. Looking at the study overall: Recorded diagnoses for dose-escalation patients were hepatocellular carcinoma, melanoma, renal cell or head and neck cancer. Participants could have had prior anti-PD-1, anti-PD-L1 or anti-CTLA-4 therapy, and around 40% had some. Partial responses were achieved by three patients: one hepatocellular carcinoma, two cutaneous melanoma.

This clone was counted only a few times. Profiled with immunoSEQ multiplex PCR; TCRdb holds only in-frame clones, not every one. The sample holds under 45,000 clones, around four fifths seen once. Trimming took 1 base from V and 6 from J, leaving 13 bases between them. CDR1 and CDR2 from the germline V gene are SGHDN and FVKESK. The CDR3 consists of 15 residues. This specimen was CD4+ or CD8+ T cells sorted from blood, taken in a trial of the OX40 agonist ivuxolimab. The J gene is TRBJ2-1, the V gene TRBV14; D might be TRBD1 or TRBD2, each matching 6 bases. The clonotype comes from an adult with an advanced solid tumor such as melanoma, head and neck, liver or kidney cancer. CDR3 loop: CASSQVGGLSNEQFF. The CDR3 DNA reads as TGTGCCAGCAGCCAAGTTGGGGGGCTAAGCAATGAGCAGTTCTTC.